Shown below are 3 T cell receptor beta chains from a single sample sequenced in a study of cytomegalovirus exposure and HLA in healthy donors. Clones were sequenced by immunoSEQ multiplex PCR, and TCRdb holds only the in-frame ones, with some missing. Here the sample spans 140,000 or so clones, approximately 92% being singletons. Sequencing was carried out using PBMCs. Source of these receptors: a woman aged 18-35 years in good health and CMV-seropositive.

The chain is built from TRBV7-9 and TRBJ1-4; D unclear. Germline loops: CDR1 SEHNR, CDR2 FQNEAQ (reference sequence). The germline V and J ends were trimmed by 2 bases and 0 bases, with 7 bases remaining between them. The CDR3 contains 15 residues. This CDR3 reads CASSLPLTTNEKLFF. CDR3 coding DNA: TGTGCCAGCAGCTTACCCCTTACAACTAATGAAAAACTGTTTTTT.

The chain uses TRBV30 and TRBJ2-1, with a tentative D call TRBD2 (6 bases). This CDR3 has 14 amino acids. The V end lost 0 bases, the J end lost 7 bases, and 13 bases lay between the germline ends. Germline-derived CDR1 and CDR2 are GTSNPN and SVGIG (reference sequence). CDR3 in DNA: TGTGCCTGGAGTGTAGGGCGGGGTGGGAATGAGCAGTTCTTC. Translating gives CAWSVGRGGNEQFF.

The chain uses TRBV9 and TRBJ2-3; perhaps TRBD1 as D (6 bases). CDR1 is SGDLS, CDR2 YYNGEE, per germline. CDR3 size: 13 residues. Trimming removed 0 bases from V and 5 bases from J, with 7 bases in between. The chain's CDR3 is CASSVGGQDTQYF. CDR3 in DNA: TGTGCCAGCAGCGTAGGGGGGCAAGATACGCAGTATTTT.